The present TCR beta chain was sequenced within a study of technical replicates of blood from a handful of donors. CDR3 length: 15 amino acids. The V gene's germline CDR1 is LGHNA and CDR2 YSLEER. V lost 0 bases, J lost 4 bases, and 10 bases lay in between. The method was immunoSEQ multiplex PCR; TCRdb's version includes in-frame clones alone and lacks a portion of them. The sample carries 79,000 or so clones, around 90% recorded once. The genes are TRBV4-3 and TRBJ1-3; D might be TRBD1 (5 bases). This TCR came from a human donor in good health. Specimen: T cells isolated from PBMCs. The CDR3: CASSQEGGDGNTIYF. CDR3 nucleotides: TGCGCCAGCAGCCAAGAGGGCGGGGACGGAAACACCATATATTTT.